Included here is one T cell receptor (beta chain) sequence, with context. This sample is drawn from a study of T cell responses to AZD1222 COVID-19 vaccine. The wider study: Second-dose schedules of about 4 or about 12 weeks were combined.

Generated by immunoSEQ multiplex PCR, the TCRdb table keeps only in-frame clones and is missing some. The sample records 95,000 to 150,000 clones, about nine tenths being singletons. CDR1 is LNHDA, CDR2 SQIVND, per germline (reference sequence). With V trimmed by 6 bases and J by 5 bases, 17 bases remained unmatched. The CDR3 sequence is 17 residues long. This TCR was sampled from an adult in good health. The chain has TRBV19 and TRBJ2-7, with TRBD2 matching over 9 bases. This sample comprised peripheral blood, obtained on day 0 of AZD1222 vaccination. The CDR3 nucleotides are TGTGCCAGTAGAGCGACGGAAGGGCTAGCGGGATACCACGAGCAGTACTTC. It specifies CASRATEGLAGYHEQYF.